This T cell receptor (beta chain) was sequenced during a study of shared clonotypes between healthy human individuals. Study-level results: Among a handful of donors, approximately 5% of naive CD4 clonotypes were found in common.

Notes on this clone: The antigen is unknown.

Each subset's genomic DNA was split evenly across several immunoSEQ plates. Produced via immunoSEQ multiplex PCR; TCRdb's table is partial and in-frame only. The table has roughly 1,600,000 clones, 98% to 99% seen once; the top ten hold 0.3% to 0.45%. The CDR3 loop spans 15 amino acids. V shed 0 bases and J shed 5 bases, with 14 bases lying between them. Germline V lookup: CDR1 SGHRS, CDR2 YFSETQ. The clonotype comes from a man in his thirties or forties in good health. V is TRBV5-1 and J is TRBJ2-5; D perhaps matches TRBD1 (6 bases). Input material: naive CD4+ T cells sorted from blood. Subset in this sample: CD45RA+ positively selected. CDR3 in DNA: TGCGCCAGCAGCTTGGTGGACCCGAGGGGGGAGACCCAGTACTTC. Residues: CASSLVDPRGETQYF.